Given below is one TCR beta chain in context. The sort gate was single viable CD3+CD4+CD8-CD45RO+ cells for memory CD4+ T cells. The table came from immunoSEQ multiplex PCR; TCRdb's copy has only in-frame clones and leaves some out. The data hold about 31,000 clones, with about three quarters observed a single time. The CDR3 runs 14 residues. Germline CDR1 and CDR2: MDHEN and SYDVKM. V lost 8 bases to trimming and J lost 1 base, with 12 bases between them. This sample was taken from a study of memory CD4+ T cells and cytomegalovirus serostatus. Material for sequencing was memory CD4+ T cells from blood. This TCR was recovered from an adult in good health and CMV-seronegative. Some clones in this sample may be carry-over from other donors' samples. This chain joins TRBV28 and TRBJ1-3, with a possible D match to TRBD1 (6 bases). The CDR3, as DNA: TGTGCCAGCCATACAGGGTCTTCTGGAAACACCATATATTTT. It encodes CASHTGSSGNTIYF.